This entry lists 3 T cell receptor beta chains sequenced from one sample in a study of T cell responses to AZD1222 COVID-19 vaccine. Method: immunoSEQ multiplex PCR; TCRdb's copy keeps in-frame clones and lacks some. This sample yields some 130,000 clones, of which approximately 83% are seen a single time; roughly 1.6% belongs to the top ten. The material sequenced was peripheral blood, taken on day 0 of AZD1222 vaccination. Source of these receptors: an adult in good health.

This clone was seen a single time. The CDR3 spells CASFPLREPTYNEQFF. CDR3 DNA: TGTGCCAGCTTCCCCCTGCGGGAGCCAACCTACAATGAGCAGTTCTTC. V is TRBV11-2 and J is TRBJ2-1; TRBD2 aligns across 7 bases. V lost 8 bases and J lost 2; bases outside the gene matches: 12. The CDR3 totals 16 residues. The germline V gene has CDR1 SGHAT and CDR2 FQNNGV.

The V and J genes are TRBV24-1 and TRBJ2-1; 7 nucleotides match TRBD1. The CDR3 is 15 amino acids. CDR1 and CDR2 from the germline V gene are KGHDR and SFDVKD. V shed 0 bases and J 7 bases; nucleotides not matched to a gene: 5. The CDR3 spells CATSDLGTASNEQFF. The CDR3 DNA is TGTGCCACCAGTGATTTGGGGACAGCTTCTAATGAGCAGTTCTTC.

The V call is TRBV3-1 (or the pseudogene TRBV3-2), the J call TRBJ1-2; TRBD1 agrees at 9 bases. Per the germline V gene, CDR1 is LGHDT and CDR2 is YNNKEL (reference sequence). The CDR3 totals 14 residues. V lost 3 bases, J lost 8 bases, and 7 bases stayed unmatched. CDR3 nucleotide sequence: TGTGCCAGCAGCCACCGGGACAGGGAAGTCGGCTACACCTTC. Amino acids: CASSHRDREVGYTF.